A single sample is the source of the 3 T cell receptor beta chains below, sequenced in a study of T cell repertoires in cytomegalovirus infection. MiXCR, applied by TCRdb to the reads, yields one record per CDR3 protein. The sample records 680,000 or so distinct CDR3 sequences, 30% to 40% being singletons. These receptors lack a known antigen. The sequences come from cultured PBMCs, collected from culture after CMV antigen stimulation. Receptors originate from a human donor in good health (CMV status not recorded). Some clones in this sample may be carry-over from other donors' samples.

This clonotype occurred a few times. CDR3 in amino acids: CASSQDLDQPQHF. CDR3 nucleotides: TGTGCCAGCAGCCAAGATCTGGATCAGCCCCAGCATTTT. This chain joins TRBV14 and TRBJ1-5, with D uncertain. The CDR3 loop spans 13 amino acids. V lost 0 bases to trimming and J lost 5 bases, with 5 bases between them. Looked up from germline, CDR1 is SGHDN and CDR2 is FVKESK. The entire variable domain, with the rest obtained from reference TRBV14 and TRBJ1-5, is as follows: EAGVTQFPSHSVIEKGQTVTLRCDPISGHDNLYWYRRVMGKEIKFLLHFVKESKQDESGMPNNRFLAERTGGTYSTLKVQPAELEDSGVYFCASSQDLDQPQHFGDGTRLSIL.

There are many counts of this clonotype. The J gene is TRBJ1-5, the V gene TRBV7-2, with a tentative D call TRBD1 (5 bases). The germline V gene has CDR1 SGHTA and CDR2 FQGNSA. V lost 5 bases, J lost 0 bases, and 17 bases lay in between. The CDR3 has 17 residues. The CDR3 nucleotides read TGTGCCAGCAGCGACAGTCCAGGGTTTTATAGCAATCAGCCCCAGCATTTT. It is translated as CASSDSPGFYSNQPQHF. The variable domain in full, completed from reference TRBV7-2 and TRBJ1-5, reads GAGVSQSPSNKVTEKGKDVELRCDPISGHTALYWYRQSLGQGLEFLIYFQGNSAPDKSGLPSDRFSAERTGGSVSTLTIQRTQQEDSAVYLCASSDSPGFYSNQPQHFGDGTRLSIL.

V gene TRBV12-5 combines with J gene TRBJ1-1; D is uncertain. This CDR3 region has 13 residues. Germline CDR1 reads LGHNT; CDR2 reads FRNRAP. V lost 2 bases, J lost 1 base, and 5 bases lay in between. The CDR3 DNA is TGTGCTAGTGGTTTGAAGCCGAACACTGAAGCTTTCTTT. The encoded protein is CASGLKPNTEAFF.